This T cell receptor (beta chain) was observed in a study of blood T cell repertoires in COVID-19. The CDR3 is made up of 14 amino acids. The V gene lost 6 bases and the J gene lost 2 bases, with 11 bases spanning the gap. The V gene's germline CDR1 is MNHEY and CDR2 SVGAGI. Sequencing was performed with immunoSEQ multiplex PCR; in TCRdb, only in-frame clones are kept and a portion is missing. The sample carries around 330,000 clones, around 89% recorded once. This chain joins TRBV6-5 and TRBJ2-1; D may be TRBD2 (6 bases). The specimen was peripheral blood. This clonotype originated in a woman in her thirties with COVID-19, enrolled during active disease. CDR3 in DNA: TGTGCCAGCAGAGACTCGGGAGCCTACAATGAGCAGTTCTTC. This translates into CASRDSGAYNEQFF.